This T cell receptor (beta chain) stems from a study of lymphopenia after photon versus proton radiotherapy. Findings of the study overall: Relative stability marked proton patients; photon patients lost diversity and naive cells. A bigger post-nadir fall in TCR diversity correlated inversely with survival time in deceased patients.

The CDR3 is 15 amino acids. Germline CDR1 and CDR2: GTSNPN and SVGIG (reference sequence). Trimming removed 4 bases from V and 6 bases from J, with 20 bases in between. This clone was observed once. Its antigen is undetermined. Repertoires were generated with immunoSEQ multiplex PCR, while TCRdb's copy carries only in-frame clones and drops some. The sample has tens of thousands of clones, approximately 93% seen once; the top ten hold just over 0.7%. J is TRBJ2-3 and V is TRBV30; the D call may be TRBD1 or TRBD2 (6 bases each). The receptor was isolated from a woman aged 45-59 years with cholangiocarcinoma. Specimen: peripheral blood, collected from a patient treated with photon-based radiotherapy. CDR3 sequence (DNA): TGTGCCTGGAAAATCACAGGGAGGTTATCCGATACGCAGTATTTT. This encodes CAWKITGRLSDTQYF.